This is a list of T cell receptor beta chains from one sample in a study of spatial heterogeneity in lung cancer. Using its own MiXCR run on the 5' RACE reads, TCRdb lists one record per CDR3 protein. The repertoire holds 8,000 to 10,000 distinct CDR3 sequences, with about 23% as singletons. The specimen was PBMCs, collected at follow-up. These TCRs come from a female donor with early-stage non-small cell lung cancer. Both conserved end residues are part of each CDR3. The D gene is left open where the match is weak. Expanded clones are given a class, and other clones once, few, many or no size at all.

V	J	D	size	DNA	CDR3
TRBV5-1	TRBJ2-5	TRBD2	few	TGCGCCAGCAGCTTGCCGGGAGGGCTGGAGACCCAGTACTTC	CASSLPGGLETQYF
TRBV7-6	TRBJ2-7	-	-	TGTGCCAGCAGCTTAGGGGGGGCGTCCCCCTACGAGCAGTACTTC	CASSLGGASPYEQYF
TRBV5-1	TRBJ2-7	-	medium-sized	TGCGCCAGCAGCCCTGCGGCGGGCGTCGTCTACGAGCAGTACTTC	CASSPAAGVVYEQYF
TRBV15	TRBJ2-3	-	-	TGTGCCACCACCTCCGGGCCCCCCGGGTCAGATACGCAGTATTTT	CATTSGPPGSDTQYF
TRBV7-2	TRBJ2-7	-	few	TGTGCCAGCAGCTTAGGAGGGATCTCCTACGAGCAGTACTTC	CASSLGGISYEQYF
TRBV12-3/TRBV12-4	TRBJ2-1	TRBD2	-	TGTGCCAGCAAACTAGCGGGAATGGTGTACAATGAGCAGTTCTTC	CASKLAGMVYNEQFF
TRBV21-1	TRBJ1-4	-	-	TGTGCCAGCGGACGGGTCCTAACCGCAACTAATGAAAAACTGTTTTTT	CASGRVLTATNEKLFF
TRBV3-1	TRBJ2-1	-	few	TGTGCCAGCAGCCTGAACAATGAGCAGTTCTTC	CASSLNNEQFF
TRBV13	TRBJ2-2	-	-	TGTGCCAGCAGCCCGCCGGGGGGCGCGAACACCGGGGAGCTGTTTTTT	CASSPPGGANTGELFF
TRBV3-1	TRBJ2-7	-	few	TGTGCCAGCAGCCAAGCCCTACACTACGAGCAGTACTTC	CASSQALHYEQYF
TRBV12-3/TRBV12-4	TRBJ2-7	-	-	TGTGCCAGCAGTCCCCTTACGGATTCCTACGAGCAGTACTTC	CASSPLTDSYEQYF
TRBV7-2	TRBJ2-1	TRBD2	-	TGTGCCAGCAGCTTATTTGCGGGAGGGCCTGAGAATGAGCAGTTCTTC	CASSLFAGGPENEQFF
TRBV20-1	TRBJ2-1	TRBD2	few	TGCAGTGCTGGATCTAGCGGAAACTTTTACAATAAGCAGTTCTTC	CSAGSSGNFYNKQFF
TRBV6-4	TRBJ2-7	TRBD2	few	TGTGCCAGCAGTGAGGGGACTAGCGGGAGCCACGAGCAGTACTTC	CASSEGTSGSHEQYF
TRBV6-2/TRBV6-3	TRBJ1-5	-	few	TGTGCCAGCAGTCGGGACGGAAATCAGCCCCAGCATTTT	CASSRDGNQPQHF
TRBV19	TRBJ2-1	-	-	TGTGCCAGTAGTCGGACAGGGTATCCGGGAGGGTCCTACAATGAGCAGTTCTTC	CASSRTGYPGGSYNEQFF
TRBV28	TRBJ1-1	-	few	TGTGCCAGCAGCCCCGACGGATTGAACACTGAAGCTTTCTTT	CASSPDGLNTEAFF
TRBV20-1	TRBJ1-1	TRBD1	-	TGCAGTGCTAGAGTCCCGACAGGGCCAAACACTGAAGCTTTCTTT	CSARVPTGPNTEAFF
TRBV6-6	TRBJ2-7	TRBD1	-	TGTGCCAGCAGTCGGGACAGGGGGCTTCCCGTGCAGTACTTC	CASSRDRGLPVQYF
TRBV28	TRBJ1-1	TRBD1	-	TGTGCCAGCAGAATTGGGACAGGGGCAGGGGGAGCTTTCTTT	CASRIGTGAGGAFF
TRBV5-8	TRBJ1-1	-	-	TGTGCCAGCAGCCGACGGCATTCTGCTTTCTTT	CASSRRHSAFF
TRBV19	TRBJ2-7	TRBD2	few	TGTGCCAGTAGTCCCACTAGCGGGAGTCCCGAGCAGTACTTC	CASSPTSGSPEQYF
TRBV2	TRBJ1-5	-	few	TGTGCCAGCAGTCCCGGGACGGGATATCAGCCCCAGCATTTT	CASSPGTGYQPQHF
TRBV7-2	TRBJ2-7	-	-	TGTGCCAGCAGCCCGACGGGACCCCCGCACCGCGAGCAGTACTTC	CASSPTGPPHREQYF
TRBV7-9	TRBJ2-7	-	medium-sized	TGTGCCAGCAGCCTCCGACAGAGCTCCTACGAGCAGTACTTC	CASSLRQSSYEQYF
TRBV5-6	TRBJ2-5	TRBD2	few	TGTGCCAGCAGCTTAGAGCGGGGGCAGACCCAGTACTTC	CASSLERGQTQYF
TRBV9	TRBJ2-2	TRBD2	-	TGTGCCAGCAGCGCCCGTAGCGGGAGTGGGCCCGGGGAGCTGTTTTTT	CASSARSGSGPGELFF
TRBV7-9	TRBJ2-1	-	medium-sized	TGTGCCAGCACCCCCGGGCGCCCGGCGTACAATGAGCAGTTCTTC	CASTPGRPAYNEQFF
TRBV5-1	TRBJ2-2	-	-	TGCGCCAGCAGCCTGACCGAATCGAACACCGGGGAGCTGTTTTTT	CASSLTESNTGELFF
TRBV29-1	TRBJ1-1	-	-	TGCAGCGTTGAACGGCCCAACACTGAAGCTTTCTTT	CSVERPNTEAFF
TRBV30	TRBJ2-1	-	-	TGTGCCTGGAGTGGCTCCTACAATGAGCAGTTCTTC	CAWSGSYNEQFF
TRBV7-9	TRBJ2-5	TRBD1	few	TGTGCCAGCAGCTTAGGGGACAGAGAGGGAGAGACCCAGTACTTC	CASSLGDREGETQYF
TRBV7-9	TRBJ2-2	-	-	TGTGCCAGCAGCTTAGTCGGCCCCGGGGAGCTGTTTTTT	CASSLVGPGELFF
TRBV5-1	TRBJ2-5	-	-	TGCGCCAGCAGCGCCTCCGGCGGCCAAGAGACCCAGTACTTC	CASSASGGQETQYF
TRBV7-6	TRBJ2-5	-	few	TGTGCCAGCAGCTTAGGACAAGAGACCCAGTACTTC	CASSLGQETQYF
TRBV5-1	TRBJ1-1	-	medium-sized	TGCGCCAGCAGCTTGGTCGCAGGGGACACTGAAGCTTTCTTT	CASSLVAGDTEAFF
TRBV7-8	TRBJ1-2	-	few	TGTGCCAGCAGCTTAGTTGTCTCCCCCCGGGATCGTGGCTACACCTTC	CASSLVVSPRDRGYTF
TRBV2	TRBJ2-1	TRBD1	-	TGTGCCAACCGGGACAGGGGGGATGAGCAGTTCTTC	CANRDRGDEQFF
TRBV29-1	TRBJ1-2	TRBD1	few	TGCAGCGTAGCCCAGGGGGTTCTGGATGGCTACACCTTC	CSVAQGVLDGYTF
TRBV5-1	TRBJ2-1	-	few	TGCGCCAGCAGAAAGGACGGCTACAATGAGCAGTTCTTC	CASRKDGYNEQFF
TRBV7-2	TRBJ2-5	TRBD1	once	TGTGCCAGCAGCCGGTTGACAGGGGGAAGAGTGACCCAGTACTTC	CASSRLTGGRVTQYF